One sample yielded the 27 T cell receptor beta chains listed below, sequenced in a study of Ad26.COV2.S vaccination and SARS-CoV-2 variants. Measured with immunoSEQ multiplex PCR; TCRdb has only the in-frame clones, and not every one. In the table there are 300,000 to 350,000 clones, 88% of which are singletons. Treatment specified: approximately 18 received Ad26.COV2.S at low or high dose, single or two shots; about 5 received placebo; per-sample allocation not given. Sampling occurred on day 63 after the first vaccine or placebo injection. The sample here was peripheral blood, taken in a trial of Ad26.COV2.S vaccine versus placebo. These TCRs come from a person between 18 and 60 years old who received the Ad26.COV2.S COVID-19 vaccine or a placebo.

The V gene is TRBV7-6, the J gene TRBJ2-7, with TRBD1 matching 8 bases. Per germline, CDR1 SGHVS and CDR2 FNYEAQ. V lost 3 bases to trimming and J lost 2 bases; unmatched junction nucleotides: 6. The CDR3 contains 15 residues. The chain's CDR3 is CASSFGQGPTYEQYF. CDR3 DNA sequence: TGTGCCAGCAGCTTTGGACAGGGACCGACCTACGAGCAGTACTTC.

The chain joins TRBV6-5 to TRBJ1-1; 7 bases are shared with TRBD1. V shed 7 bases and J 9 bases; nucleotides not matched to a gene: 14. Germline V CDR1 and CDR2: MNHEY, SVGAGI. This CDR3 contains 14 residues. The CDR3 DNA is TGTGCCAGCAATCAAATTGGAGGACAGGAAAAAGCTTTCTTT. Translated, it gives CASNQIGGQEKAFF.

The V gene is TRBV6-5, the J gene TRBJ2-1; 8 bases line up with TRBD2. The CDR3 extends over 14 amino acids. The V segment lost 8 bases and the J segment 3 bases; nucleotides outside the gene matches: 6. Germline V gene lookup returns CDR1 MNHEY and CDR2 SVGAGI. CDR3 nucleotide sequence: TGTGCCAGCCAGCGGGAGTATGGCTACAATGAGCAGTTCTTC. Its protein is CASQREYGYNEQFF.

This clone occurred once. The chain carries TRBV13 and TRBJ2-1; D is possibly TRBD2 (5 bases). The CDR3 has 13 amino acids. Germline V gene data show CDR1 as PRHDT and CDR2 as FYEKMQ (reference sequence). V was trimmed by 7 bases and J by 7 bases, leaving 14 bases between them. CDR3 nucleotides: TGTGCCAGCACCGGGAAAAATCGGAATGAGCAGTTCTTC. Residues: CASTGKNRNEQFF.

The gene calls are TRBV5-6 and TRBJ2-3; D may be TRBD1 (6 bases). V lost 0 bases, J lost 4 bases, and 9 bases lay in between. CDR3 length: 14 amino acids. Germline assignment: CDR1 SGHDT and CDR2 YYEEEE. CDR3 region: CASSLDAGADTQYF. Here the CDR3 DNA reads TGTGCCAGCAGCTTGGACGCAGGGGCAGATACGCAGTATTTT.

V is TRBV5-4 and J is TRBJ1-2; 9 bases map to TRBD1. The CDR3 extends over 14 amino acids. The V gene end was trimmed by 4 bases and the J gene end by 4 bases; junction bases not matched to a gene: 5. The V gene's germline CDR1 is SGHNT and CDR2 YYREEE (reference sequence). The DNA of the CDR3 is TGTGCCAGCAGCAGTACAGGGGGCCTCTATGGCTACACCTTC. As protein: CASSSTGGLYGYTF.

The gene calls are TRBV28 and TRBJ1-4, with D perhaps TRBD1 (5 bases). The CDR3 contains 16 residues. V lost 5 bases and J 4 bases, leaving 17 bases between the germline ends. Germline loops: CDR1 MDHEN, CDR2 SYDVKM. The CDR3 DNA reads TGTGCCAGCAGTCCTGGATCCGGGACGCTTAATGAAAAACTGTTTTTT. Protein product: CASSPGSGTLNEKLFF.

In DNA form, the CDR3 reads TGTGCCTGGGACCGGTTCGAGTCCTACGAGCAGTACTTC. It encodes CAWDRFESYEQYF. The chain carries TRBV30 and TRBJ2-7; D is ambiguous. From germline, CDR1 is GTSNPN and CDR2 SVGIG (reference sequence). V was trimmed by 5 bases and J by 1 base, leaving 12 bases between them. This CDR3 has 13 residues.

The chain uses TRBV25-1 and TRBJ1-4, with 9 positions matching TRBD1. The CDR3 has 15 amino acids. From germline, CDR1 is MGHDK and CDR2 SYGVNS. Unmatched junction bases numbered 4, after V lost 1 base and J lost 7 bases. CDR3 coding DNA: TGTGCCAGCAGTGAATGGACAGGGGATAGTGAAAAACTGTTTTTT. This encodes CASSEWTGDSEKLFF.

As concerns this clone: Other DNA sequences in the same sample also yield this CDR3. The V call is TRBV11-2, the J call TRBJ1-5; perhaps TRBD1 as D (5 bases). The germline gives CDR1 SGHAT, CDR2 FQNNGV. CDR3 length: 15 amino acids. Between the trimmed V and J ends, which lost 1 base and 0 bases, there was a span of 7 bases. Here the CDR3 reads CASSLAGLSNQPQHF. DNA for the CDR3: TGTGCCAGCAGCTTAGCGGGGCTTAGCAATCAGCCCCAGCATTTT.

The chain carries TRBV28 and TRBJ2-7; D is undetermined. Germline-derived CDR1 and CDR2 are MDHEN and SYDVKM. The CDR3 loop spans 14 amino acids. V lost 7 bases and J 2 bases, leaving 15 bases between the germline ends. The DNA for the CDR3 is TGTGCCAGCACCCCTATGGCACCCCCCTACGAGCAGTACTTC. This sequence encodes CASTPMAPPYEQYF.

This chain joins TRBV5-1 and TRBJ2-7; 10 bases are shared with TRBD1. V shed 4 bases, J shed 5 bases, and the junction held 6 bases outside the gene matches. Germline V lookup: CDR1 SGHRS, CDR2 YFSETQ. The CDR3 contains 14 residues. CDR3 in amino acids: CASSKGQGSHEQYF. Written as DNA, the CDR3 is TGCGCCAGCAGCAAGGGACAGGGGTCCCACGAGCAGTACTTC. The entire variable domain, with the rest obtained from reference TRBV5-1 and TRBJ2-7, is as follows: KAGVTQTPRYLIKTRGQQVTLSCSPISGHRSVSWYQQTPGQGLQFLFEYFSETQRNKGNFPGRFSGRQFSNSRSEMNVSTLELGDSALYLCASSKGQGSHEQYFGPGTRLTVT.

The chain combines TRBV5-4 with TRBJ2-7; TRBD1 matches at 9 bases. Germline assignment: CDR1 SGHNT and CDR2 YYREEE (reference sequence). V shed 1 base and J 3 bases; nucleotides not matched to a gene: 8. The CDR3 length is 16 residues. For the CDR3, the DNA is TGTGCCAGCAGCTTGTATCGTGGGACAGGGTACTACGAGCAGTACTTC. Translation gives CASSLYRGTGYYEQYF.

CDR3 sequence: CASRKGGPAYGYTF. The CDR3 coding sequence is TGTGCCAGCAGGAAAGGGGGACCAGCCTATGGCTACACCTTC. The J gene is TRBJ1-2, the V gene TRBV6-5; tentatively, D is TRBD1 (6 bases). Germline V gives CDR1 MNHEY, CDR2 SVGAGI. This CDR3 contains 14 residues. The V gene lost 6 bases and the J gene lost 4 bases, with 15 bases spanning the gap.

This clone has just one count. This chain uses TRBV6-5 with TRBJ1-1; D not resolved. The CDR3 has 14 amino acids. Germline assignment: CDR1 MNHEY and CDR2 SVGAGI. V lost 2 bases to trimming and J lost 0 bases, with 7 bases between them. CDR3 DNA sequence: TGTGCCAGCAGTTACGATCGGCTGAACACTGAAGCTTTCTTT. Encoded protein: CASSYDRLNTEAFF.

J is TRBJ2-1 and V is TRBV4-2; 13 nucleotides match TRBD2. V shed 2 bases and J 9 bases; nucleotides not matched to a gene: 7. This CDR3 contains 16 residues. The germline CDR1 and CDR2 sequences are LGHNA and YNFKEQ. The CDR3 nucleotides read TGTGCCAGCAGCCAAAGGACTAGCGGGGGCTGGGGTGAGCAGTTCTTC. The encoded protein is CASSQRTSGGWGEQFF.

The rearrangement joins TRBV10-3 to TRBJ1-1; 10 bases line up with TRBD1. The CDR3 runs to 13 residues. The ends lost 9 bases at V and 4 bases at J; junction bases unmatched: 5. Germline V CDR1 and CDR2: ENHRY, SYGVKD. The CDR3 nucleotides are TGTGCCATTAGGACAGGGGGTATCACTGAAGCTTTCTTT. This codes for CAIRTGGITEAFF.

The chain carries TRBV9 and TRBJ2-5, with D tentatively TRBD1 (5 bases). CDR3 length: 14 amino acids. V was clipped by 3 bases and J by 5 bases, with 14 bases between them. The germline V gene has CDR1 SGDLS and CDR2 YYNGEE. CDR3 amino acids: CASSAYQGFETQYF. CDR3 DNA sequence: TGTGCCAGCAGCGCATACCAGGGTTTCGAGACCCAGTACTTC.

J is TRBJ1-4 and V is TRBV27; D perhaps matches TRBD1 (5 bases). The V gene lost 5 bases and the J gene lost 8 bases, with 12 bases spanning the gap. Germline V lookup: CDR1 MNHEY, CDR2 SMNVEV (reference sequence). CDR3 length: 13 residues. The CDR3 DNA sequence: TGTGCCAGCAGTCCCGGGGGTCCCGAAAAACTGTTTTTT. This encodes CASSPGGPEKLFF.

The chain links TRBV3-1 (or the pseudogene TRBV3-2) to TRBJ2-3, with TRBD2 matching 10 bases. The length of the CDR3 is 16 residues. Germline lookup yields CDR1 LGHDT and CDR2 YNNKEL (reference sequence). The junction had 5 bases not matched to a gene; V was cut back by 4 bases and J by 1 base. The CDR3 DNA reads TGTGCCAGCAGCCGTCGAGCGGGGGGGGGCACAGATACGCAGTATTTT. Its protein product is CASSRRAGGGTDTQYF.

This clone has only one observation. The V and J genes are TRBV5-6 and TRBJ2-3, with TRBD2 matching over 7 bases. From germline, CDR1 is SGHDT and CDR2 YYEEEE. The CDR3 has 16 residues. With 4 bases clipped from V and 3 bases from J, the junction kept 11 bases outside the gene matches. Written as DNA, the CDR3 is TGTGCCAGCAGCCCAGGTGGGGGAGGGAGGACAGATACGCAGTATTTT. Its translation: CASSPGGGGRTDTQYF.

V and J are TRBV19 and TRBJ1-1, with D uncertain. V gave up 5 bases and J gave up 1 base, with 8 bases separating them. This CDR3 has 13 residues. Germline CDR1 and CDR2: LNHDA and SQIVND (reference sequence). The CDR3 bases are TGTGCCAGTAGTGTCGATTGGAACACTGAAGCTTTCTTT. Translation gives CASSVDWNTEAFF.

Only a few counts were recorded for this clone. This chain links TRBV6-5 with TRBJ1-6; D gene ambiguous. Germline V gene sequence: CDR1 MNHEY, CDR2 SVGAGI. This CDR3 comprises 15 residues. Trimming cost V 2 bases and J 7 bases, with 12 bases left between them. CDR3 bases: TGTGCCAGCAGTTACAGGATCCAGTTAAATTCACCCCTCCACTTT. Protein sequence: CASSYRIQLNSPLHF.

In this sample, this clone turned up once. The chain carries TRBV7-6 and TRBJ2-3; TRBD2 is a possible D gene (5 bases). The CDR3 has 16 amino acids. Germline V gene lookup returns CDR1 SGHVS and CDR2 FNYEAQ. V lost 0 bases and J 2 bases, leaving 12 bases between the germline ends. The CDR3 nucleotides are TGTGCCAGCAGCTTAGCTTGGCGGGCCTCCACAGATACGCAGTATTTT. It yields the protein CASSLAWRASTDTQYF.

This clone showed up just once. V and J are TRBV7-9 and TRBJ1-1; D remains ambiguous. Germline CDR1 reads SEHNR; CDR2 reads FQNEAQ (reference sequence). The germline V and J ends were trimmed by 5 bases and 4 bases, with 11 bases remaining between them. This CDR3 comprises 13 residues. CDR3 region: CASSDGRSTEAFF. The CDR3 nucleotides are TGTGCCAGCAGCGACGGACGGAGCACTGAAGCTTTCTTT. Supplemented by reference TRBV7-9 and TRBJ1-1, the full variable domain reads DTGVSQNPRHKITKRGQNVTFRCDPISEHNRLYWYRQTLGQGPEFLTYFQNEAQLEKSRLLSDRFSAERPKGSFSTLEIQRTEQGDSAMYLCASSDGRSTEAFFGQGTRLTVV.

The CDR3 bases are TGTGCCAGCAGCTTAGGAAGCACGCGAGAGACCCAGTACTTC. Its protein product is CASSLGSTRETQYF. The chain combines TRBV11-3 with TRBJ2-5; unclear D gene. Germline CDR1 and CDR2: SGHNT and YENEEA. Trimming stripped 1 base from V and 4 bases from J, with 10 bases between. This CDR3 has 14 residues.

The chain recombines TRBV6-1 with TRBJ2-1; a weak D match, TRBD1 (6 bases). Germline V lookup: CDR1 MNHNS, CDR2 SASEGT. The length of the CDR3 is 13 residues. V lost 1 base to trimming and J lost 6 bases, with 7 bases between them. CDR3 bases: TGTGCCAGCAGTGAAGGGGACATCAATGAGCAGTTCTTC. The encoded protein is CASSEGDINEQFF.